The 21 T cell receptor beta chains below all came from one sample that was sequenced in a study of blood T cell repertoires in COVID-19 (TCRdb year 2020). To prepare the library, the immunoSEQ multiplex PCR assay was applied. TCRdb took this table from immuneACCESS and kept in-frame rearrangements with V and J called. Such tables lack part of the clones; where checked against another copy, unresolved V genes explain under half of the gap, and the rest is unexplained. Present in this sample are about 170,000 clones, around four fifths of which were seen just once. The ten largest clones represent approximately 2% of the sample. What was sequenced was peripheral blood. The receptors derive from an elderly woman with acute or convalescent COVID-19.

The CDR3 sequence is CASGLVTSGSTDTQYF. The CDR3 DNA sequence: TGTGCTAGTGGTTTGGTCACTAGCGGTAGCACAGATACGCAGTATTTT. The J gene is TRBJ2-3, the V gene TRBV12-5, with 8 bases aligning to TRBD2. Looked up from germline, CDR1 is LGHNT and CDR2 is FRNRAP. J was trimmed by 0 bases and V by 0 bases; bases with no gene match: 2. This CDR3 contains 16 residues.

The CDR3 loop is CASSQGTELYGYTF. The CDR3 bases are TGTGCCAGCAGCCAAGGGACAGAGTTATATGGCTACACCTTC. This chain links TRBV4-2 with TRBJ1-2, with D maybe TRBD1 (6 bases). With 1 base removed from V and 5 bases from J, the gap between germline ends came to 11 bases. Germline V lookup: CDR1 LGHNA, CDR2 YNFKEQ. CDR3 length equals 14 residues.

The V gene is TRBV6-2 or TRBV6-3, the J gene TRBJ2-1; TRBD1 agrees at 9 bases. The germline CDR1 and CDR2 sequences are MNHEY and SVGEGT. V shed 0 bases and J 7 bases; nucleotides not matched to a gene: 13. The CDR3 totals 18 residues. CDR3 loop: CASSYSIGLGTGLNEQFF. In DNA form, the CDR3 reads TGTGCCAGCAGTTACTCGATAGGGCTCGGGACAGGGTTGAATGAGCAGTTCTTC.

The chain links TRBV7-3 to TRBJ1-6; the D is unclear. The ends were cut back, 2 bases at V and 5 bases at J, with 7 bases in the middle. CDR3 length equals 14 residues. The germline CDR1 and CDR2 sequences are SGHTA and FQGTGA. The CDR3 DNA reads as TGTGCCAGCAGCTTAGGCCATAATAATTCACCCCTCCACTTT. It codes for CASSLGHNNSPLHF.

The CDR3 DNA is TGTGCCAGTAGGTCCGGGACAGGGGGCGCAGAGACCCAGTACTTC. This translates into CASRSGTGGAETQYF. V is TRBV19 and J is TRBJ2-5; 12 bases are shared with TRBD1. V gave up 6 bases and J gave up 4 bases; unmatched junction bases: 6. The length of the CDR3 is 15 residues. Germline values: CDR1 LNHDA, CDR2 SQIVND (reference sequence).

The chain combines TRBV7-8 with TRBJ1-4, with 7 bases that match TRBD1. The CDR3 extends over 15 amino acids. Per the germline V gene, CDR1 is SGHVS and CDR2 is FQNEAQ. With V trimmed by 3 bases and J by 8 bases, 9 bases remained unmatched. The CDR3 sequence: CASSFLTGLREKLFF. CDR3 coding DNA: TGTGCCAGCAGCTTTTTGACAGGGCTTAGGGAAAAACTGTTTTTT.

The genes are TRBV28 and TRBJ1-2, with 7 bases matching TRBD1. This CDR3 is built from 14 residues. Germline trimming cut 3 bases from V and 8 bases from J; bases unmatched to any gene: 9. The germline CDR1 and CDR2 sequences are MDHEN and SYDVKM. CDR3 DNA: TGTGCCAGCAGTTTTCGACAGGGTCTTCGGGGCTACACCTTC. Residues: CASSFRQGLRGYTF.

The rearrangement joins TRBV11-2 to TRBJ2-2, with TRBD1 matching over 8 bases. The CDR3 runs 15 residues. V was pared by 3 bases and J by 5 bases, with 5 bases of the junction left unmatched. The germline CDR1 and CDR2 sequences are SGHAT and FQNNGV. CDR3 loop: CASSFVQGATGELFF. The CDR3 DNA reads TGTGCCAGCAGCTTCGTGCAGGGGGCAACCGGGGAGCTGTTTTTT.

V usage is TRBV27 and J usage is TRBJ2-6, with D unresolved. This CDR3 is 16 amino acids long. CDR1 is MNHEY, CDR2 SMNVEV, per germline (reference sequence). V lost 7 bases to trimming and J lost 0 bases, with 13 bases between them. For the CDR3, the DNA is TGTGCCAGCACCCCCACCCCCGGCTCTGGGGCCAACGTCCTGACTTTC. Protein: CASTPTPGSGANVLTF.

The V gene is TRBV10-3, the J gene TRBJ1-5; a possible D gene is TRBD1 (5 bases). V shed 0 bases and J shed 7 bases, with 16 bases lying between them. This CDR3 has 16 residues. Germline loops: CDR1 ENHRY, CDR2 SYGVKD. The CDR3 DNA follows: TGTGCCATCAGTGAGTCCCGGGGCAGGGAGGGACAGCCCCAGCATTTT. This sequence encodes CAISESRGREGQPQHF.

The V gene is TRBV9, the J gene TRBJ2-1, with D maybe TRBD1 (5 bases). The CDR3 loop spans 12 amino acids. With 3 bases removed from V and 8 bases from J, the gap between germline ends came to 9 bases. Germline V gives CDR1 SGDLS, CDR2 YYNGEE. CDR3 DNA: TGTGCCAGCAGCGGGCAGGGTGATGAGCAGTTCTTC. It codes for CASSGQGDEQFF.

This sequence joins TRBV19 and TRBJ1-1; TRBD1 is a possible D gene (6 bases). The CDR3 is made up of 13 amino acids. CDR1 is LNHDA and CDR2 is SQIVND in the germline V gene (reference sequence). Trimming removed 6 bases at V and 7 bases at J, with 15 bases between. In DNA, the CDR3 is TGTGCCAGTAGCCGGGACACGGCAGGTGAAGCTTTCTTT. This translates into CASSRDTAGEAFF.

The V gene is TRBV4-3, the J gene TRBJ1-2; tentative D call: TRBD1 (5 bases). Germline lookup yields CDR1 LGHNA and CDR2 YSLEER. The ends were cut back, 5 bases at V and 2 bases at J, with 15 bases in the middle. The CDR3 has 15 amino acids. CDR3 sequence (DNA): TGCGCCAGCAGCTCGGGGGTTAAGGGGAACTATGGCTACACCTTC. Its protein is CASSSGVKGNYGYTF.

The chain carries TRBV6-5 and TRBJ1-5; a weak D match, TRBD1 (6 bases). V shed 7 bases and J shed 11 bases, with 15 bases lying between them. The length of the CDR3 is 12 residues. The germline gives CDR1 MNHEY, CDR2 SVGAGI. The CDR3 DNA is TGTGCCAGCACTCAGGGGTCCGGGACCCAGCATTTT. This gives the protein CASTQGSGTQHF.

The V call is TRBV19, the J call TRBJ2-1, with 7 bases aligning to TRBD2. V was clipped by 10 bases and J by 7 bases; unmatched bases: 19. Germline lookup yields CDR1 LNHDA and CDR2 SQIVND (reference sequence). This CDR3 is 16 amino acids long. In nucleotides, the CDR3 is TGTGCCACAGGAGGAGAGGAGGCGGGAGCTGTGAATGAGCAGTTCTTC. Its translation: CATGGEEAGAVNEQFF.

In its sample, this clone was seen a few times. This chain uses TRBV6-2 or TRBV6-3 with TRBJ1-1; D might be TRBD1 (6 bases). V was clipped by 4 bases and J by 7 bases, with 13 bases between them. The length of the CDR3 is 13 residues. Germline loops: CDR1 MNHEY, CDR2 SVGEGT. CDR3 loop: CASSFSGAYEAFF. The CDR3 DNA follows: TGTGCCAGCAGTTTCTCGGGGGCATATGAAGCTTTCTTT.

The chain joins TRBV19 to TRBJ2-3; 7 bases align to TRBD2. The germline V gene encodes CDR1 LNHDA and CDR2 SQIVND (reference sequence). The CDR3 runs to 15 residues. The trim removed 5 bases at V and 2 bases at J, leaving 7 bases unmatched. CDR3 nucleotide sequence: TGTGCCAGTAGTTATCTAGCGGTGCCCACAGATACGCAGTATTTT. Protein sequence: CASSYLAVPTDTQYF.

This clone was picked up a small number of times. The chain is built from TRBV2 and TRBJ1-2; TRBD1 might be the D (5 bases). V lost 2 bases and J lost 7, with 11 bases in between. Germline CDR1 reads SNHLY; CDR2 reads FYNNEI. The CDR3 has 13 residues. The CDR3 nucleotides are TGTGCCAGCAGTGAACGGGGGATCGGTGGCTACACCTTC. This sequence encodes CASSERGIGGYTF.

The gene calls are TRBV3-1 (or the pseudogene TRBV3-2) and TRBJ2-7, with 9 bases fitting TRBD1. The CDR3 is 15 residues long. With 5 bases clipped from V and 0 bases from J, the junction kept 5 bases outside the gene matches. The V gene's germline CDR1 is LGHDT and CDR2 YNNKEL (reference sequence). DNA of the CDR3: TGTGCCAGCAGCTCTACAGGGGGCCTCTCCTACGAGCAGTACTTC. Residues: CASSSTGGLSYEQYF.

J is TRBJ2-5 and V is TRBV5-6, with D perhaps matching TRBD1 (5 bases). CDR1 and CDR2 (germline): SGHDT, YYEEEE. This CDR3 spans 13 amino acids. V was cut by 4 bases and J by 5 bases, with 12 bases left in between. CDR3 in DNA: TGTGCCAGCAGCCGACAGTCCTGGGAGACCCAGTACTTC. Its translation is CASSRQSWETQYF.

V and J are TRBV7-2 and TRBJ2-1; 9 bases are shared with TRBD2. The trim removed 2 bases at V and 2 bases at J, leaving 1 base unmatched. Looked up from germline, CDR1 is SGHTA and CDR2 is FQGNSA. This CDR3 comprises 15 residues. The CDR3 nucleotides are TGTGCCAGCAGCTTACTAGCGGGAACCTACAATGAGCAGTTCTTC. Residues: CASSLLAGTYNEQFF.